This T cell receptor beta chain was observed in a study of cytomegalovirus exposure and HLA in healthy donors. Study-level points and caveats: The study listed about 150 cytomegalovirus-associated TCR beta chains. In the analysis, some V segments, TRBV6-2 and TRBV6-3 included, were excluded as indistinguishable. In a later analysis, compared with equally common non-associated chains, HLA-associated beta chains were more expanded.

The V gene end was trimmed by 2 bases and the J gene end by 8 bases; junction bases not matched to a gene: 13. Germline values: CDR1 SNHLY, CDR2 FYNNEI. This CDR3 region has 17 residues. This clone was counted between two and nine times. No antigen is known for it. PCR amplification relied on 60 Vbeta primers (plus 13 Jbeta primers). Per the original methods: There were 80 million or so unique TCR beta chains by a later count, and about 11 million of them were shared. Libraries were prepared by immunoSEQ multiplex PCR; TCRdb keeps only in-frame clonotypes and omits some of them. V and J calls and clone size are copied from that table; D and trimming were computed from the DNA. The sample has under 200,000 clones, 75% to 90% seen once.

The chain employs TRBV2 and TRBJ2-1, with 9 bases fitting TRBD2. This clonotype was obtained from a human donor in good health. Sequences were obtained from PBMCs. The CDR3 DNA reads as TGTGCCAGCAGTGAATCCATACTAGCGGGCCTCGGCGATGAGCAGTTCTTC. Protein: CASSESILAGLGDEQFF.